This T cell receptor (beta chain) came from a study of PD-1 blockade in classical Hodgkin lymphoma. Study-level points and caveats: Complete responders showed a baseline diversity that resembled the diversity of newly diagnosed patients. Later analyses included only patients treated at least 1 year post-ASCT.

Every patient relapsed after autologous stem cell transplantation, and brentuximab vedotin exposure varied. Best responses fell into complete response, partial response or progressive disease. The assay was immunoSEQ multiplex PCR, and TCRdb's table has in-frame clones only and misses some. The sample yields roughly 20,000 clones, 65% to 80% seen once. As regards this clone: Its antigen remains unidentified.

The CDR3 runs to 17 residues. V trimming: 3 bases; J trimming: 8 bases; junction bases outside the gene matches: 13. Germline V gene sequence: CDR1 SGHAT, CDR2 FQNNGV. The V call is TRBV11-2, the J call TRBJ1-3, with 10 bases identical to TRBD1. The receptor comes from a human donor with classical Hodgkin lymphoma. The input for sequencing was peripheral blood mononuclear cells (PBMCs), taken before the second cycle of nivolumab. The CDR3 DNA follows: TGTGCCAGCAGCTTTTTTGGGACAGGGGTAGTTCGGGACACCATATATTTT. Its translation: CASSFFGTGVVRDTIYF.